This T cell receptor (beta chain) emerged from a study of blood T cell repertoires in COVID-19. For the study at large: Acute and convalescent COVID-19 specimens originated in the United States, Italy and Spain. The cDNA or gDNA used as material had been derived from T cells, B-cell-depleted T cells, or PBMCs.

Per germline, CDR1 ENHRY and CDR2 SYGVKD. There are 16 residues in the CDR3. Deletions cut 3 bases from V and 5 bases from J, with 14 bases between. Original analysis: Researchers report that nucleated cell counts were estimated from reference gene primer amplification. Clones were read by immunoSEQ multiplex PCR, and TCRdb kept only the in-frame ones, dropping some. V, J and clone size are those of that table, while D and trimming were read from the DNA. The data hold some 140,000 clones, with more than 60% observed a single time. The source material was peripheral blood. The rearrangement joins TRBV10-3 to TRBJ1-6; D is ambiguous. This sequence originates from a man older than 75 with acute or convalescent COVID-19. This CDR3 is CAISDRAGSHNSPLHF. In DNA, the CDR3 is TGTGCCATCAGTGACCGGGCGGGCAGTCATAATTCACCCCTCCACTTT.